The sequence of this T cell receptor beta chain was determined in a study of control samples from healthy donors and cancer patients. The length of the CDR3 is 17 residues. Germline values: CDR1 SGHNT, CDR2 YENEEA. J was trimmed by 6 bases and V by 5 bases; bases with no gene match: 15. Using immunoSEQ multiplex PCR, the repertoire was profiled, and TCRdb retains in-frame clones only, with some absent. Found here are around 83,000 clones, over 85% of them singletons; the top ten hold 1.3%. The clonotype comes from a woman aged 40 to 55 with lung cancer. The gene calls are TRBV11-3 and TRBJ2-7, with 11 bases matching TRBD2. The sequencing sample was made of PBMCs. The CDR3, as DNA: TGTGCCAGCAGCGCCACCTACTATAGCGGGGGGGCCAGCGAGCAGTACTTC. Translated, it gives CASSATYYSGGASEQYF.